The next 10 T cell receptor beta chains were all read from a single sample in a study of T cell repertoires in cytomegalovirus infection. One entry per CDR3 protein results from TCRdb running MiXCR on the reads. The sample carries 400,000 or so distinct CDR3 sequences, about a sixth recorded once. Sequencing input: PBMCs. These receptors all come from a human donor in good health (CMV status not recorded). Some clones in this sample may be carry-over from other donors' samples.

This clonotype was counted only a few times. The rearrangement uses TRBV18 and TRBJ2-1; 10 bases match TRBD2. This CDR3 has 15 residues. Trimming at V came to 2 bases and at J to 8 bases, leaving 6 bases not matched to a gene. From germline, CDR1 is KGHSH and CDR2 LQKENI. In DNA, the CDR3 is TGTGCCAGCTCACCATCTAGCGGGAGTATGGATGAGCAGTTCTTC. It encodes CASSPSSGSMDEQFF.

In the case of this clonotype: A read error may be the cause here, since a much bigger clone is one base away. J is TRBJ2-7 and V is TRBV6-2 or TRBV6-3, with 9 bases identical to TRBD2. The CDR3 contains 16 residues. Germline loops: CDR1 MNHEY, CDR2 SVGEGT. CDR3 in DNA: TGTGCCAGCAGACGCCCGGGACTAGCTTTCTCCGACGAGCAGTACGTC. Its translation is CASRRPGLAFSDEQYV.

This chain connects TRBV20-1 to TRBJ2-3; D is unclear. The CDR3 covers 10 residues. The V gene lost 7 bases and the J gene lost 2 bases, with 4 bases spanning the gap. Germline values: CDR1 DFQATT, CDR2 SNEGSKA (reference sequence). For the CDR3, the DNA is TGCAGTGTTCACACAGATACGCAGTATTTT. Residues: CSVHTDTQYF.

V gene TRBV27 combines with J gene TRBJ2-1; 8 nucleotides match TRBD2. J lost 6 bases, V lost 1 base, and 8 bases had no gene match. CDR3 length: 16 amino acids. Germline CDR1 is MNHEY and CDR2 is SMNVEV (reference sequence). CDR3 residues: CASSLLLAGGGNEQFF. The DNA of the CDR3 is TGTGCCAGCAGTTTATTATTGGCGGGAGGTGGCAATGAGCAGTTCTTC.

The rearrangement joins TRBV20-1 to TRBJ1-5; D might be TRBD1 (6 bases). The germline V gene has CDR1 DFQATT and CDR2 SNEGSKA (reference sequence). CDR3 length: 13 amino acids. Trimming removed 6 bases from V and 1 base from J, with 10 bases in between. The chain's CDR3 is CSAGTLSNQPQHF. CDR3 DNA sequence: TGCAGTGCCGGGACACTGAGCAATCAGCCCCAGCATTTT.

The genes are TRBV7-9 and TRBJ2-5; 12 nucleotides line up with TRBD2. CDR3 length equals 15 residues. V lost 5 bases, J lost 3 bases, and 4 bases stayed unmatched. CDR1 SEHNR and CDR2 FQNEAQ come from the germline V gene (reference sequence). The CDR3 DNA is TGTGCCAGCAGCCCCTGGACTAGCGGGGAAGAGACCCAGTACTTC. This encodes CASSPWTSGEETQYF.

This clonotype was found once. V usage is TRBV7-8 and J usage is TRBJ2-3; D perhaps matches TRBD1 (6 bases). The CDR3 runs to 13 residues. Trimming cost V 5 bases and J 14 bases, with 20 bases left between them. Germline V gene sequence: CDR1 SGHVS, CDR2 FQNEAQ. In DNA form, the CDR3 reads TGTGCCAGCAGCGTACAGGGTTTAGGAAGTCGGTATTTT. Translation: CASSVQGLGSRYF.

This clonotype showed up just a few times. The chain links TRBV7-6 to TRBJ2-1; D is unresolved. The V gene lost 2 bases and the J gene lost 3 bases, with 11 bases spanning the gap. This CDR3 is 15 amino acids long. Per germline, CDR1 SGHVS and CDR2 FNYEAQ. In nucleotides, the CDR3 is TGTGCCAGCAGCTTACAGACCCCCTACTACAATGAGCAGTTCTTC. Its protein is CASSLQTPYYNEQFF. The complete variable domain, with remaining parts taken from reference TRBV7-6 and TRBJ2-1, reads GAGVSQSPRYKVTKRGQDVALRCDPISGHVSLYWYRQALGQGPEFLTYFNYEAQQDKSGLPNDRFSAERPEGSISTLTIQRTEQRDSAMYRCASSLQTPYYNEQFFGPGTRLTVL.

The genes are TRBV4-2 and TRBJ1-5; D unresolved. Per germline, CDR1 LGHNA and CDR2 YNFKEQ. Trimming stripped 0 bases from V and 3 bases from J, with 6 bases between. The CDR3 contains 14 residues. CDR3 DNA sequence: TGTGCCAGCAGCCAAGAGGGCACCAATCAGCCCCAGCATTTT. It codes for CASSQEGTNQPQHF.

This clonotype was detected ten times or more. This chain joins TRBV7-2 and TRBJ1-5, with D possibly being TRBD1 (5 bases). V lost 5 bases to trimming and J lost 4 bases, with 15 bases between them. Germline CDR1 and CDR2: SGHTA and FQGNSA. This CDR3 region has 15 residues. The CDR3 spells CASSQLGVYNQPQHF. The CDR3 DNA sequence: TGTGCCAGCAGCCAATTAGGGGTCTATAATCAGCCCCAGCATTTT. The whole variable domain, filled in from reference TRBV7-2 and TRBJ1-5, reads GAGVSQSPSNKVTEKGKDVELRCDPISGHTALYWYRQSLGQGLEFLIYFQGNSAPDKSGLPSDRFSAERTGGSVSTLTIQRTQQEDSAVYLCASSQLGVYNQPQHFGDGTRLSIL.